This T cell receptor (beta chain) stems from a study of breast tumors, draining lymph nodes, adjacent tissues. Study findings and constraints: That most tumor T cells come from lymph nodes remained unproven. Tumor and nontumor repertoires were significantly more similar in luminal-like than in basal-like breast cancer. The data were judged consistent with most tumor T cells coming from lymph node and expanding in tumor. Tumor TCR diversity was below lymph nodes but above nontumor tissue.

The lymph nodes were axillary draining lymph nodes from breast cancer patients. This clonotype was seen only a few times. Its antigen remains unknown. In TCRdb, the multiplex PCR reads were re-called with MiXCR into one record per CDR3 protein. This sample yields about 220,000 distinct CDR3 sequences, of which less than 40% are seen a single time; approximately 4% belongs to the top ten. The CDR3 length is 13 residues. Between the trimmed V and J ends, which lost 6 bases and 4 bases, there was a span of 12 bases. From germline, CDR1 is MNHEY and CDR2 SVGEGT. This chain joins TRBV6-2 or TRBV6-3 and TRBJ1-2; D is ambiguous. This receptor was taken from a female donor with breast cancer. Some clones in this sample may be carry-over from other donors' samples. Material: axillary lymph node tissue. The CDR3 sequence is CASRISDFYGYTF. DNA of the CDR3: TGTGCCAGCAGGATATCAGATTTCTATGGCTACACCTTC.